This T cell receptor (beta chain) emerged from a study of cytomegalovirus exposure and HLA in healthy donors. Clones were read by immunoSEQ multiplex PCR, and TCRdb kept only the in-frame ones, dropping some. The sample lists 150,000 to 200,000 clones; around four fifths were seen once. J gave up 0 bases and V 0 bases, and 1 base lay outside the gene matches. CDR3 length equals 15 residues. The germline gives CDR1 MNHEY, CDR2 SVGAGI. What was sequenced was PBMCs. V usage is TRBV6-5 and J usage is TRBJ2-7, with 8 bases fitting TRBD2. The source of this sequence is a man younger than 30 in good health and CMV-seropositive. The CDR3 region is CASSYSTSGSYEQYF. The CDR3 nucleotides read TGTGCCAGCAGTTACTCCACTAGCGGCTCCTACGAGCAGTACTTC.